A single sample is the source of the 19 T cell receptor beta chains below, sequenced in a study of CD8+ T cells in alopecia areata. Following RNA extraction, reverse transcription yielded cDNA that acted as the sequencing template. This table comes from immunoSEQ multiplex PCR, and its TCRdb copy is limited to in-frame clones, with some not included. The table shows 150,000 or so clones, with about 67% occurring only once. The sample here was CD8+ T cells sorted from blood, taken at week 0. The receptors here all came from a human donor with alopecia areata.

V and J are TRBV7-9 and TRBJ2-5; D remains ambiguous. There are 15 residues in the CDR3. Germline V gives CDR1 SEHNR, CDR2 FQNEAQ (reference sequence). V lost 4 bases and J 5 bases, leaving 17 bases between the germline ends. The CDR3 nucleotides are TGTGCCAGCAGCTCAAAAGACCAGATAGAGGAGACCCAGTACTTC. This gives the protein CASSSKDQIEETQYF. Supplemented by reference TRBV7-9 and TRBJ2-5, the full variable domain reads DTGVSQNPRHKITKRGQNVTFRCDPISEHNRLYWYRQTLGQGPEFLTYFQNEAQLEKSRLLSDRFSAERPKGSFSTLEIQRTEQGDSAMYLCASSSKDQIEETQYFGPGTRLLVL.

The CDR3 nucleotides read TGCGCCAGCAGCCCGTCGGGGGCTGATACGCAGTATTTT. It specifies CASSPSGADTQYF. J is TRBJ2-3 and V is TRBV5-1; D tentatively fits TRBD1 or TRBD2 (6 bases each). The CDR3 spans 13 residues. Deletions cut 4 bases from V and 6 bases from J, with 12 bases between. Germline values: CDR1 SGHRS, CDR2 YFSETQ.

In its sample, this clone was seen many times. The chain recombines TRBV19 with TRBJ2-1; D unclear. The length of the CDR3 is 12 residues. The germline CDR1 and CDR2 sequences are LNHDA and SQIVND (reference sequence). V lost 1 base and J lost 10, with 8 bases in between. The CDR3 sequence: CASSIVAQEQFF. Here the CDR3 DNA reads TGTGCCAGTAGTATAGTCGCCCAGGAGCAGTTCTTC. The whole variable domain, filled in from reference TRBV19 and TRBJ2-1, reads DGGITQSPKYLFRKEGQNVTLSCEQNLNHDAMYWYRQDPGQGLRLIYYSQIVNDFQKGDIAEGYSVSREKKESFPLTVTSAQKNPTAFYLCASSIVAQEQFFGPGTRLTVL.

V and J are TRBV6-5 and TRBJ2-1, with 7 bases identical to TRBD2. The CDR3 runs 15 residues. J lost 4 bases, V lost 2 bases, and 5 bases had no gene match. Germline V gives CDR1 MNHEY, CDR2 SVGAGI. CDR3 residues: CASSYAGRAYNEQFF. As DNA, the CDR3 is TGTGCCAGCAGTTACGCTGGGAGGGCGTACAATGAGCAGTTCTTC.

With regard to this clone: The germline gene is not matched at one end of the junction; a read error may be the cause. The rearrangement uses TRBV7-9 and TRBJ2-7; 7 bases match TRBD2. Per the germline V gene, CDR1 is SEHNR and CDR2 is FQNEAQ (reference sequence). The CDR3 contains 11 residues. CDR3 protein: CASSSGGSANF. The CDR3 coding sequence is TGTGCCAGCAGCTCCGGGGGGTCCGCCAACTTC.

The J gene is TRBJ1-1, the V gene TRBV27; D remains unclear. Germline V gene lookup returns CDR1 MNHEY and CDR2 SMNVEV (reference sequence). This CDR3 contains 16 residues. V lost 0 bases to trimming and J lost 1 base, with 12 bases between them. The DNA for the CDR3 is TGTGCCAGCAGTTTATCCCTTGTTTGGGCGAACACTGAAGCTTTCTTT. Encoded protein: CASSLSLVWANTEAFF.

The J gene is TRBJ1-2, the V gene TRBV29-1; D is undetermined. V lost 4 bases and J 4 bases, leaving 16 bases between the germline ends. This CDR3 contains 14 residues. Per germline, CDR1 SQVTM and CDR2 ANQGSEA. The CDR3 sequence is CSVGEWRSSYGYTF. The CDR3 nucleotides read TGCAGCGTTGGTGAATGGAGGTCCAGCTATGGCTACACCTTC.

The chain is built from TRBV2 and TRBJ2-5; D gene ambiguous. Germline assignment: CDR1 SNHLY and CDR2 FYNNEI. The V end was cut by 6 bases, the J end by 5 bases, with 4 bases between. This CDR3 contains 10 residues. CDR3: CASRMETQYF. CDR3 DNA sequence: TGTGCCAGCAGAATGGAGACCCAGTACTTC.

This chain joins TRBV7-8 and TRBJ2-7; weak D call: TRBD1 (5 bases). Germline CDR1 is SGHVS and CDR2 is FQNEAQ. V was shortened by 1 base and J by 2 bases, with 18 bases between the two germline ends. The CDR3 runs 17 residues. As DNA, the CDR3 is TGTGCCAGCAGCTTAGAGTTTGCGTCAGGGCGGCCCTACGAGCAGTACTTC. This translates into CASSLEFASGRPYEQYF.

This clone was observed a handful of times. This rearrangement joins TRBV27 to TRBJ1-5; D is unresolved. CDR1 is MNHEY and CDR2 is SMNVEV in the germline V gene (reference sequence). The CDR3 runs to 18 residues. V was clipped by 2 bases and J by 4 bases, with 21 bases between them. The DNA for the CDR3 is TGTGCCAGCAGTTTAGCCGACCCTGAGGCCTACCCGAATCAGCCCCAGCATTTT. Encoded protein: CASSLADPEAYPNQPQHF.

This clone was counted a single time. The chain combines TRBV29-1 with TRBJ2-1, with 9 bases lining up with TRBD2. This CDR3 region has 13 residues. Germline CDR1 is SQVTM and CDR2 is ANQGSEA. After removal of 5 bases from V and 7 bases from J, the junction contained 6 bases not matched to a gene. The CDR3 sequence: CSVPGTSWNEQFF. Written as DNA, the CDR3 is TGCAGCGTTCCCGGGACTAGCTGGAATGAGCAGTTCTTC.

The gene calls are TRBV2 and TRBJ2-3, with TRBD1 identical over 10 bases. The ends lost 3 bases at V and 3 bases at J; junction bases unmatched: 3. The CDR3 totals 15 residues. Germline V lookup: CDR1 SNHLY, CDR2 FYNNEI. The CDR3 DNA sequence: TGTGCCAGCAGTGATGGGACAGGGGAGACAGATACGCAGTATTTT. It is translated as CASSDGTGETDTQYF.

This chain connects TRBV29-1 to TRBJ2-2; D may match TRBD1 or TRBD2 (6 bases each). Germline assignment: CDR1 SQVTM and CDR2 ANQGSEA. The CDR3 contains 13 residues. Trimming took 4 bases from V and 6 from J, leaving 12 bases between them. The CDR3 sequence: CSVALGGPGELFF. CDR3 DNA sequence: TGCAGCGTTGCACTAGGGGGGCCCGGGGAGCTGTTTTTT.

CDR3: CASSWGNSPLHF. In DNA, the CDR3 is TGTGCCAGCAGCTGGGGAAATTCACCCCTCCACTTT. The chain joins TRBV7-9 to TRBJ1-6; no reliable D call. This CDR3 comprises 12 residues. Between the trimmed V and J ends, which lost 4 bases and 7 bases, there was a span of 5 bases. Germline assignment: CDR1 SEHNR and CDR2 FQNEAQ (reference sequence). Full variable domain (outside the CDR3, taken from reference TRBV7-9 and TRBJ1-6): DTGVSQNPRHKITKRGQNVTFRCDPISEHNRLYWYRQTLGQGPEFLTYFQNEAQLEKSRLLSDRFSAERPKGSFSTLEIQRTEQGDSAMYLCASSWGNSPLHFGNGTRLTVT.

The table lists this clone with a few counts. V and J are TRBV27 and TRBJ2-3, with 10 bases identical to TRBD2. After removal of 2 bases from V and 4 bases from J, the junction contained 12 bases not matched to a gene. Germline CDR1 is MNHEY and CDR2 is SMNVEV (reference sequence). CDR3 size: 18 residues. The CDR3 DNA is TGTGCCAGCAGTTTAGGCTCGATGCTAGCGGGGGTCCCAGATACGCAGTATTTT. Translation gives CASSLGSMLAGVPDTQYF.

V and J are TRBV27 and TRBJ1-1; unclear D gene. Germline loops: CDR1 MNHEY, CDR2 SMNVEV (reference sequence). V lost 2 bases and J lost 1, with 14 bases in between. The CDR3 sequence is 16 residues long. The CDR3 bases are TGTGCCAGCAGTTTAAATTCGGTACACCAGAACACTGAAGCTTTCTTT. Its translation is CASSLNSVHQNTEAFF.

J is TRBJ2-7 and V is TRBV4-1; 8 nucleotides line up with TRBD2. The length of the CDR3 is 15 residues. J was trimmed by 7 bases and V by 4 bases; bases with no gene match: 12. Per germline, CDR1 MGHRA and CDR2 YSYEKL. CDR3 nucleotides: TGCGCCAGCAGCCCCTACACCACGGGGGGGTATGAGCAGTACTTC. It specifies CASSPYTTGGYEQYF.

The rearrangement joins TRBV27 to TRBJ2-1; D may match TRBD1 or TRBD2 (5 bases each). The V and J ends lost 6 bases and 1 base respectively, with 10 bases between them. This CDR3 is built from 14 residues. CDR1 is MNHEY, CDR2 SMNVEV, per germline (reference sequence). CDR3 DNA sequence: TGTGCCAGCAGAGGGACCCAATCCTACAATGAGCAGTTCTTC. It translates to CASRGTQSYNEQFF.

This chain joins TRBV30 and TRBJ2-7; unclear D gene. This CDR3 spans 13 amino acids. The V end was cut by 0 bases, the J end by 0 bases, with 6 bases between. The germline V gene has CDR1 GTSNPN and CDR2 SVGIG (reference sequence). The CDR3 nucleotides read TGTGCCTGGAGTGTCCAGAGCTCCTACGAGCAGTACTTC. It is translated as CAWSVQSSYEQYF.